This is a list of T cell receptor beta chains from one sample in a study of blood T cell repertoires in COVID-19. TCRdb's table, derived via immunoSEQ multiplex PCR, lists solely in-frame clones and lacks some. The repertoire holds about 150,000 clones, with about 82% as singletons. Material for sequencing was peripheral blood. Receptors were obtained from a woman older than 75 with COVID-19, enrolled during active disease. Each CDR3 is given with its conserved first and last residue. D genes are given only for firm matches. The size of a clone is reported for some rows only, either as once, few or many, or as a class for expanded clones.

clone size: few; D gene: TRBD2; J gene: TRBJ2-1; V gene: TRBV5-1; CDR3 protein: CASKIAGGAYNEQFF; CDR3 DNA: TGCGCCAGCAAGATAGCCGGGGGGGCCTACAATGAGCAGTTCTTC
clone size: .; D gene: .; J gene: TRBJ1-2; V gene: TRBV13; CDR3 protein: CASTRVGGFLGYTF; CDR3 DNA: TGTGCCAGCACCCGCGTGGGGGGTTTTTTGGGCTACACCTTC
clone size: .; D gene: .; J gene: TRBJ2-7; V gene: TRBV27; CDR3 protein: CASSLTGHEQYF; CDR3 DNA: TGTGCCAGCAGTTTAACAGGTCACGAGCAGTACTTC
clone size: .; D gene: .; J gene: TRBJ1-5; V gene: TRBV2; CDR3 protein: CASHRDNNQPQHF; CDR3 DNA: TGTGCCAGCCACAGGGACAACAATCAGCCCCAGCATTTT
clone size: .; D gene: .; J gene: TRBJ1-5; V gene: TRBV9; CDR3 protein: CASSVGNTNQPQHF; CDR3 DNA: TGTGCCAGCAGCGTAGGAAATACAAATCAGCCCCAGCATTTT
clone size: once; D gene: TRBD2; J gene: TRBJ2-7; V gene: TRBV28; CDR3 protein: CASSLPSGIYEQYF; CDR3 DNA: TGTGCCAGCAGTTTGCCTAGCGGGATTTACGAGCAGTACTTC
clone size: .; D gene: .; J gene: TRBJ2-1; V gene: TRBV5-5; CDR3 protein: CASSLASRTDEQFF; CDR3 DNA: TGTGCCAGCAGCTTAGCGAGCCGAACCGATGAGCAGTTCTTC
clone size: .; D gene: TRBD2; J gene: TRBJ2-1; V gene: TRBV5-1; CDR3 protein: CASTLAGGPSYNEQFF; CDR3 DNA: TGCGCCAGCACTCTGGCGGGGGGGCCTTCCTACAATGAGCAGTTCTTC
clone size: .; D gene: .; J gene: TRBJ1-5; V gene: TRBV18; CDR3 protein: CASSTGSSNQPQHF; CDR3 DNA: TGTGCCAGCTCAACAGGGTCGAGCAATCAGCCCCAGCATTTT
clone size: once; D gene: TRBD1; J gene: TRBJ1-3; V gene: TRBV6-5; CDR3 protein: CASSTGTGSRAIYF; CDR3 DNA: TGTGCCAGCAGTACAGGGACAGGGTCACGGGCCATATATTTT
clone size: .; D gene: TRBD2; J gene: TRBJ2-3; V gene: TRBV2; CDR3 protein: CASRWGGRGADTQYF; CDR3 DNA: TGTGCCAGCAGGTGGGGCGGGAGAGGGGCAGATACGCAGTATTTT
clone size: .; D gene: .; J gene: TRBJ1-1; V gene: TRBV3-1/TRBV3-2; CDR3 protein: CASSQRGSDEAFF; CDR3 DNA: TGTGCCAGCAGCCAGAGAGGGAGCGACGAAGCTTTCTTT
clone size: .; D gene: TRBD1; J gene: TRBJ1-5; V gene: TRBV12-3/TRBV12-4; CDR3 protein: CASSLGGTVPQHF; CDR3 DNA: TGTGCCAGCAGTTTAGGCGGGACAGTGCCCCAGCATTTT
clone size: .; D gene: .; J gene: TRBJ2-7; V gene: TRBV5-4; CDR3 protein: CASSSYTGSIYEQYF; CDR3 DNA: TGTGCCAGCAGCTCTTACACCGGGAGTATTTACGAGCAGTACTTC
clone size: .; D gene: .; J gene: TRBJ2-2; V gene: TRBV5-1; CDR3 protein: CASSVGGQTGELFF; CDR3 DNA: TGCGCCAGCAGCGTCGGTGGGCAGACCGGGGAGCTGTTTTTT
clone size: .; D gene: TRBD2; J gene: TRBJ2-3; V gene: TRBV15; CDR3 protein: CATSRAAGLVTQYF; CDR3 DNA: TGTGCCACCAGCAGAGCCGCTGGACTAGTTACGCAGTATTTT
clone size: .; D gene: TRBD1; J gene: TRBJ1-2; V gene: TRBV9; CDR3 protein: CASSVGTELFYGYTF; CDR3 DNA: TGTGCCAGCAGCGTTGGGACAGAACTTTTCTATGGCTACACCTTC
clone size: .; D gene: .; J gene: TRBJ1-6; V gene: TRBV9; CDR3 protein: CASSVGPGVGSPLHF; CDR3 DNA: TGTGCCAGCAGCGTAGGCCCAGGGGTTGGTTCACCCCTCCACTTT
clone size: .; D gene: TRBD1; J gene: TRBJ2-7; V gene: TRBV2; CDR3 protein: CASSENQAGQGLYEQYF; CDR3 DNA: TGTGCCAGCAGTGAAAATCAGGCGGGACAGGGTCTGTACGAGCAGTACTTC
clone size: .; D gene: .; J gene: TRBJ1-1; V gene: TRBV6-6; CDR3 protein: CASSYSLNTEAFF; CDR3 DNA: TGTGCCAGCAGTTACTCCTTAAACACTGAAGCTTTCTTT
clone size: .; D gene: TRBD1; J gene: TRBJ1-4; V gene: TRBV5-1; CDR3 protein: CASRATGGDEKLFF; CDR3 DNA: TGCGCCAGCAGGGCGACAGGGGGCGATGAAAAACTGTTTTTT
clone size: .; D gene: .; J gene: TRBJ2-7; V gene: TRBV10-2; CDR3 protein: CASSGTDTHEQYF; CDR3 DNA: TGCGCCAGCAGTGGGACGGACACTCACGAGCAGTACTTC
clone size: few; D gene: TRBD1; J gene: TRBJ1-1; V gene: TRBV5-1; CDR3 protein: CASSILTGGSGVNTEAFF; CDR3 DNA: TGCGCCAGCTCTATCCTTACAGGGGGCTCGGGGGTGAACACTGAAGCTTTCTTT
clone size: .; D gene: TRBD2; J gene: TRBJ2-3; V gene: TRBV6-5; CDR3 protein: CASRPGLAGGDTQYF; CDR3 DNA: TGTGCCAGCAGGCCGGGACTAGCGGGAGGCGATACGCAGTATTTT
clone size: .; D gene: TRBD1; J gene: TRBJ1-5; V gene: TRBV24-1; CDR3 protein: CATSSDREYQPQHF; CDR3 DNA: TGTGCCACCAGCAGCGACAGGGAGTATCAGCCCCAGCATTTT
clone size: .; D gene: .; J gene: TRBJ2-1; V gene: TRBV2; CDR3 protein: CASSTGTYNEQFF; CDR3 DNA: TGTGCCAGCAGTACCGGGACCTACAATGAGCAGTTCTTC
clone size: .; D gene: .; J gene: TRBJ2-3; V gene: TRBV5-1; CDR3 protein: CASSRGVGVGDTQYF; CDR3 DNA: TGCGCCAGCAGCCGGGGAGTGGGAGTGGGGGATACGCAGTATTTT
clone size: .; D gene: .; J gene: TRBJ1-1; V gene: TRBV18; CDR3 protein: CASSPRQATEAFF; CDR3 DNA: TGTGCCAGCTCACCCCGACAGGCAACTGAAGCTTTCTTT
clone size: .; D gene: TRBD2; J gene: TRBJ2-2; V gene: TRBV5-1; CDR3 protein: CASSWASGSGGELFF; CDR3 DNA: TGCGCCAGCAGCTGGGCTAGCGGGAGTGGCGGGGAGCTGTTTTTT
clone size: .; D gene: .; J gene: TRBJ2-7; V gene: TRBV4-1; CDR3 protein: CASSQVLRRSSYEQYF; CDR3 DNA: TGCGCCAGCAGCCAAGTTCTGCGGAGGAGCTCCTACGAGCAGTACTTC
clone size: .; D gene: .; J gene: TRBJ2-7; V gene: TRBV3-1/TRBV3-2; CDR3 protein: CASSQRVSEGEQYF; CDR3 DNA: TGTGCCAGCAGCCAAAGGGTCTCTGAGGGCGAGCAGTACTTC
clone size: .; D gene: .; J gene: TRBJ2-7; V gene: TRBV9; CDR3 protein: CASSVGPDYEQYF; CDR3 DNA: TGTGCCAGCAGCGTGGGGCCAGATTACGAGCAGTACTTC
clone size: few; D gene: .; J gene: TRBJ1-5; V gene: TRBV19; CDR3 protein: CASTPTGPNQPQHF; CDR3 DNA: TGTGCCAGTACCCCAACAGGGCCAAATCAGCCCCAGCATTTT
clone size: once; D gene: TRBD2; J gene: TRBJ2-2; V gene: TRBV27; CDR3 protein: CASKLAGGNTGELFF; CDR3 DNA: TGTGCCAGCAAACTAGCGGGGGGAAACACCGGGGAGCTGTTTTTT
clone size: .; D gene: .; J gene: TRBJ1-5; V gene: TRBV2; CDR3 protein: CASSDRGREQPQHF; CDR3 DNA: TGTGCCAGCAGTGACAGAGGGCGCGAGCAGCCCCAGCATTTT
clone size: .; D gene: .; J gene: TRBJ2-2; V gene: TRBV4-1; CDR3 protein: CASSPRIVRPGELFF; CDR3 DNA: TGCGCCAGCAGTCCTCGGATAGTGAGGCCCGGGGAGCTGTTTTTT
clone size: few; D gene: .; J gene: TRBJ2-7; V gene: TRBV10-3; CDR3 protein: CATRPGSSYEQYF; CDR3 DNA: TGTGCCACGCGACCAGGTTCCTCCTACGAGCAGTACTTC
clone size: few; D gene: .; J gene: TRBJ1-5; V gene: TRBV10-3; CDR3 protein: CAISEQGYQPQHF; CDR3 DNA: TGTGCCATCAGTGAGCAGGGTTATCAGCCCCAGCATTTT
clone size: .; D gene: .; J gene: TRBJ1-5; V gene: TRBV19; CDR3 protein: CASTRAGQNNQPQHF; CDR3 DNA: TGTGCCAGTACCCGAGCCGGACAGAATAATCAGCCCCAGCATTTT
clone size: once; D gene: .; J gene: TRBJ2-2; V gene: TRBV25-1; CDR3 protein: CASSGQEEELFF; CDR3 DNA: TGTGCCAGCAGTGGACAGGAGGAGGAGCTGTTTTTT
clone size: .; D gene: TRBD1; J gene: TRBJ1-6; V gene: TRBV5-1; CDR3 protein: CASSFDRGSYNSPLHF; CDR3 DNA: TGCGCCAGCAGCTTTGACAGGGGGTCTTATAATTCACCCCTCCACTTT
clone size: .; D gene: TRBD1; J gene: TRBJ1-1; V gene: TRBV2; CDR3 protein: CASDRGPENTEAFF; CDR3 DNA: TGTGCCAGCGACAGGGGGCCAGAGAACACTGAAGCTTTCTTT
clone size: few; D gene: .; J gene: TRBJ2-2; V gene: TRBV3-1/TRBV3-2; CDR3 protein: CASSQAGESGGELFF; CDR3 DNA: TGTGCCAGCAGCCAAGCGGGGGAGTCAGGCGGGGAGCTGTTTTTT
clone size: .; D gene: TRBD1; J gene: TRBJ2-5; V gene: TRBV2; CDR3 protein: CSYRDRGWETQYF; CDR3 DNA: TGTTCCTACCGAGACAGGGGATGGGAGACCCAGTACTTC
clone size: .; D gene: .; J gene: TRBJ1-2; V gene: TRBV6-1; CDR3 protein: CASSESQVYGYTF; CDR3 DNA: TGTGCCAGCAGTGAATCCCAGGTTTATGGCTACACCTTC
clone size: .; D gene: .; J gene: TRBJ1-2; V gene: TRBV28; CDR3 protein: CASSMQGTPYYGYTF; CDR3 DNA: TGTGCCAGCAGCATGCAGGGGACCCCGTACTATGGCTACACCTTC
clone size: .; D gene: TRBD1; J gene: TRBJ1-2; V gene: TRBV6-6; CDR3 protein: CASSRDRASTLNGYTF; CDR3 DNA: TGTGCCAGCAGTCGAGACAGGGCCTCTACCCTGAATGGCTACACCTTC
clone size: few; D gene: .; J gene: TRBJ1-2; V gene: TRBV14; CDR3 protein: CASSQRTYGYTF; CDR3 DNA: TGTGCCAGCAGCCAGAGAACCTATGGCTACACCTTC
clone size: .; D gene: .; J gene: TRBJ2-7; V gene: TRBV24-1; CDR3 protein: CATSEPQKDYLGLSYEQYF; CDR3 DNA: TGTGCCACCAGTGAACCTCAAAAGGACTATTTGGGCCTTTCTTACGAGCAGTACTTC
clone size: .; D gene: .; J gene: TRBJ2-3; V gene: TRBV7-9; CDR3 protein: CASSLVREDTQYF; CDR3 DNA: TGTGCCAGCAGCTTAGTGCGGGAAGATACGCAGTATTTT
clone size: .; D gene: .; J gene: TRBJ1-1; V gene: TRBV7-3; CDR3 protein: CASGMVANTEAFF; CDR3 DNA: TGTGCCAGCGGCATGGTAGCGAACACTGAAGCTTTCTTT
clone size: .; D gene: TRBD1; J gene: TRBJ1-6; V gene: TRBV7-9; CDR3 protein: CASSNSGQYNSPLHF; CDR3 DNA: TGTGCCAGCAGCAACTCGGGACAGTATAATTCACCCCTCCACTTT
clone size: .; D gene: TRBD2; J gene: TRBJ2-3; V gene: TRBV6-6; CDR3 protein: CASNEGAGGPYTQYF; CDR3 DNA: TGTGCCAGCAATGAGGGAGCGGGAGGGCCGTATACGCAGTATTTT
clone size: .; D gene: TRBD1; J gene: TRBJ2-1; V gene: TRBV5-1; CDR3 protein: CASSGRGLHEQFF; CDR3 DNA: TGCGCCAGCAGCGGCAGGGGGCTCCATGAGCAGTTCTTC
clone size: .; D gene: TRBD1; J gene: TRBJ1-2; V gene: TRBV7-9; CDR3 protein: CASSLEAGGGYTF; CDR3 DNA: TGTGCCAGCAGCTTAGAAGCAGGGGGAGGCTACACCTTC
clone size: once; D gene: .; J gene: TRBJ2-1; V gene: TRBV6-6; CDR3 protein: CASSSRGGSYNEQFF; CDR3 DNA: TGTGCCAGCAGTTCGCGGGGAGGCTCCTACAATGAGCAGTTCTTC
clone size: few; D gene: .; J gene: TRBJ2-1; V gene: TRBV12-3/TRBV12-4; CDR3 protein: CASSLGTSNEQFF; CDR3 DNA: TGTGCCAGCAGTTTAGGGACTTCCAATGAGCAGTTCTTC